This T cell receptor (beta chain) was recovered during a study of T cells expressing NK-cell markers. Overall study: CD3+CD56+NKG2C+, CD3+CD56+NKG2C- and CD3+CD56-NKG2C+ T cells, once sorted, supplied the TCR beta repertoires. Seven HCMV-seropositive donors and one seronegative donor made up the eight sequenced donors.

Germline V lookup: CDR1 MNHEY, CDR2 SVGEGT. The CDR3 contains 14 residues. TCRdb reanalyzed the 5' RACE reads, giving one entry per CDR3 protein sequence and no DNA. Recorded for this sample: just under 150,000 distinct CDR3 sequences. This TCR came from a man aged 18-30 years in good health. The V gene is TRBV6-2 or TRBV6-3, the J gene TRBJ2-2; absent DNA, TCRdb's TRBD2 call cannot be checked. Specimen: blood T cells: a sorted CD56 or NKG2C T cell subset, CD4+ or CD8+ T cells, or bulk PBMC T cells (not recorded which). CDR3 amino acids: CASSSGKNTGELFF.